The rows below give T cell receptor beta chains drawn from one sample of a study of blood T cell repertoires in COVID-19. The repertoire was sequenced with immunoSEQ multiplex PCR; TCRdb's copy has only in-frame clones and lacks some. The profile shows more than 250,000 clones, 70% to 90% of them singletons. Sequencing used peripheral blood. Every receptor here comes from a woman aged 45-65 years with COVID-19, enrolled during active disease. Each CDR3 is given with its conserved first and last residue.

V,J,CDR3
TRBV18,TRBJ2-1,CASSPPSGSYNEQFF
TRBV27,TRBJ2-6,CASSLVQAASGANVLTF
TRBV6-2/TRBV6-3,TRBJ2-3,CASSYSRSGMTTDTQYF
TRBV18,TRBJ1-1,CASSPGTGDTEAFF
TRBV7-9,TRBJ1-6,CASSLGQGSPLHF
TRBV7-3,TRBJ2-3,CASSLNGASGLDTQYF
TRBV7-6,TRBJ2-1,CASSLPQGGNEQFF
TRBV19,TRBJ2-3,CASTGGQFTDTQYF
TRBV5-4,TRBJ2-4,CASSHSGGQGAKNIQYF
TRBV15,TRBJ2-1,CATSRDPVSFNEQFF
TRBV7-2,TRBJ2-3,CASSPGIYRATDTQYF
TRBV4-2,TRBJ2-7,CASSQGLGGMEQYF
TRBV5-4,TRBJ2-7,CASTGGDSPYEQYF
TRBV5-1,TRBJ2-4,CASSSRGWPLAKNIQYF
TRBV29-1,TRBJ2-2,CSVRQGARGTGELFF
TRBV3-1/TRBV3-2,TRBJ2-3,CASSQDPGGADTQYF
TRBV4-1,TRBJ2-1,CASSQETSGRAHEQFF
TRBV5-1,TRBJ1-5,CASSLAGVNQPQHF
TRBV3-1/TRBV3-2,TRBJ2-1,CASSQASGLAIRNEQFF
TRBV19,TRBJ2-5,CASSIDRSPQYF
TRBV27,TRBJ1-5,CASSSDLGQLRGNQPQHF
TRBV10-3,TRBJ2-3,CAISESGSGTDTQYF
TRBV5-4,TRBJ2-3,CASSLGQGRTDTQYF
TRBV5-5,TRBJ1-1,CASSLGQEAFF
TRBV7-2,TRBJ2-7,CASSWTTGFSYEQYF
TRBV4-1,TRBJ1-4,CASSQQGTGSEKLFF
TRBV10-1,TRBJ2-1,CASRRDRGVRAYNEQFF
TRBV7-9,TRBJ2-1,CASSLEGNEQFF